This TCR beta chain is from a study of shared clonotypes between healthy human individuals. Overall study: The cohort comprised a couple of women and a few men. Their ages spanned 18 to 49 years. General study points: Among non-shared clonotypes, generation probabilities were lower than among those shared by all four donors. Generally, estimated richness proved larger in naive subsets than it did in memory subsets.

This table comes from immunoSEQ multiplex PCR, and its TCRdb copy is limited to in-frame clones, with some not included. The table records some 2.3 million clones, 90% to 95% of them present only once. All donors qualified as healthy HIV-negative adults and had experienced no recent acute infections or vaccinations. This clone was seen a single time. The antigen remains unidentified. The CDR3 is made up of 14 amino acids. Trimming left V 7 bases short and J 7 bases short, with 16 bases between. CDR1 and CDR2 from the germline V gene are MDHEN and SYDVKM. The chain employs TRBV28 and TRBJ2-2; no reliable D call. Sequencing was done on a sample of naive CD4+ T cells from PBMCs. Subset given: CD45RA+ positively selected. The receptor comes from a man between 18 and 29 years old in good health. Some clones in this sample may be carry-over from other donors' samples. This CDR3 reads CASTKSRWFGELFF. The CDR3 DNA follows: TGTGCCAGCACGAAATCGAGGTGGTTCGGGGAGCTGTTTTTT.